Listed below are T cell receptor beta chains from one sample, sequenced in a study of T cells expressing NK-cell markers. TCRdb re-called the 5' RACE reads and shows each CDR3 protein once, DNA omitted. The sample totals about 260,000 distinct CDR3 sequences; its top ten clones hold 0.39%. Sequencing input: blood T cells: a sorted CD56 or NKG2C T cell subset, CD4+ or CD8+ T cells, or bulk PBMC T cells (not recorded which). The receptors shown here come from a man aged 18 to 29 in good health. Both conserved end residues are part of each CDR3.

TRBV29-1	TRBJ2-3	CSCRGVGTDTQYF
TRBV4-3	TRBJ1-2	CASSQDGGVPAGYTF
TRBV23-1	TRBJ1-3	CASSRSGTYSGNTIYF
TRBV5-1	TRBJ2-3	CASRIAGVGTDTQYF
TRBV12-3/TRBV12-4	TRBJ2-5	CASRREASSGTQYF
TRBV12-3/TRBV12-4	TRBJ2-3	CASSFGKRTDTQYF
TRBV10-3	TRBJ2-2	CAITQGGSSGRFGNIGELFF
TRBV12-3/TRBV12-4	TRBJ1-5	CASSLGNREWAPQHF
TRBV6-1	TRBJ2-1	CATGVAPYNEQFF
TRBV4-1	TRBJ2-2	CASSHVQGIRAGELFF
TRBV27	TRBJ2-1	CASRKGSYNEQFF
TRBV18	TRBJ2-1	CASSLIVRRESSYNEQFF
TRBV11-1	TRBJ1-4	CASSATRQGWNSTNEKLFF
TRBV11-2	TRBJ2-3	CASSPLAGGPGDTQYF
TRBV7-2	TRBJ2-2	CASRNRGLSGTGELFF
TRBV29-1	TRBJ1-2	CSVPTGDYGYTF
TRBV5-1	TRBJ1-1	CASSPRALNTEAFF
TRBV28	TRBJ2-7	CASSLFGYEQYF
TRBV5-1	TRBJ1-2	CASSLFARKLDDYGYTF
TRBV5-1	TRBJ2-1	CASSYQDNEQFF
TRBV6-5	TRBJ2-2	CASSYSASLNTGELFF
TRBV3-1	TRBJ2-3	CASSLVSGRGADTQYF
TRBV7-2	TRBJ1-6	CASSFIPGTPYNSPLHF
TRBV20-1	TRBJ2-1	CSASPGSNEQFF
TRBV20-1	TRBJ2-3	CSARVGFTSTDTQYF
TRBV5-4	TRBJ1-5	CASSLDEAQPQHF
TRBV3-1	TRBJ2-1	CASSRRGGSDEQFF
TRBV7-3	TRBJ2-5	CASSPTGAQETQYF
TRBV5-6	TRBJ2-1	CASSLGGMYNEQFF
TRBV6-5	TRBJ2-2	CASSYSLLTENTGELFF
TRBV12-5	TRBJ1-4	CASGLVWLGTGGTTNEKLFF
TRBV7-2	TRBJ2-2	CASAGARTGELFF
TRBV29-1	TRBJ2-1	CSVEGHVYNEQFF
TRBV18	TRBJ1-6	CASSAPGSGSYNSPLHF
TRBV20-1	TRBJ1-2	CSASRGAGGYTF
TRBV7-8	TRBJ2-5	CASSPFRTGVRETQYF
TRBV24-1	TRBJ2-3	CATSDSLTGDTQYF
TRBV20-1	TRBJ2-7	CSGGLGLYEQYF
TRBV12-3/TRBV12-4	TRBJ1-1	CASSISLIEAFF
TRBV18	TRBJ2-2	CASSPLQNTGELFF
TRBV19	TRBJ2-3	CASSGPRGLAGTDTQYF
TRBV28	TRBJ2-2	CASRPSGRARAGELFF
TRBV12-3/TRBV12-4	TRBJ2-1	CASSTSGSSYNEQFF
TRBV2	TRBJ2-1	CASSRDRGSYFF
TRBV5-1	TRBJ2-3	CASSSRLAASTDTQYF
TRBV13	TRBJ2-4	CASSFRLAKNIQYF
TRBV9	TRBJ2-2	CASSVGGSGSLGELFF
TRBV12-3/TRBV12-4	TRBJ2-1	CASLETGTYNEQFF
TRBV29-1	TRBJ2-6	CSGLDRANVLTF
TRBV5-6	TRBJ1-5	CASSAKNQPQHF
TRBV19	TRBJ1-5	CASSITVLDQPQHF
TRBV20-1	TRBJ2-3	CSAIERYLTDTQYF
TRBV12-3/TRBV12-4	TRBJ2-4	CASRLTGRMGIQYF